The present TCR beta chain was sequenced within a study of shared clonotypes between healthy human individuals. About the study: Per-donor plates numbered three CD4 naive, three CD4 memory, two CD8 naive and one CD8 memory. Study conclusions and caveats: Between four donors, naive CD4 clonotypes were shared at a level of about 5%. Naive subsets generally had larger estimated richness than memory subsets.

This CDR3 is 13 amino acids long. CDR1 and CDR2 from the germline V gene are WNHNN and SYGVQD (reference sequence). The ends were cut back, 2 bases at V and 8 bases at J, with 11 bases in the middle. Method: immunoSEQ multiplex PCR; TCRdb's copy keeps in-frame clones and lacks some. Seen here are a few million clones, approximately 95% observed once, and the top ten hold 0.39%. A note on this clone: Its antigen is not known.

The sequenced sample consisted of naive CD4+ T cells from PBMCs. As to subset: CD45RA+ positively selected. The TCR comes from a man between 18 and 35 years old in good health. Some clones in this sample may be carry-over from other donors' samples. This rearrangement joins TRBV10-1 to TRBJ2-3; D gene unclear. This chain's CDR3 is CASSEGPRGTQYF. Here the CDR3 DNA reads TGCGCCAGCAGTGAGGGACCACGCGGTACGCAGTATTTT.